One sample yielded the 30 T cell receptor beta chains listed below, sequenced in a study of T-cell reconstitution after alpha-beta-depleted transplantation in children. A library of TCRbeta sequences, prepared with unique molecular identifiers, was generated. From the PCR reads, TCRdb called clonotypes with MiXCR, one entry per CDR3 protein. The sample holds about a million distinct CDR3 sequences, about 29% seen once. This sample comprised PBMCs, mostly from graft donor cells, obtained 360 days after TCRalphabeta/CD19-depleted stem cell transplant. The receptor source for this set is a boy younger than two who had a stem cell transplant for SCID, so the T cells may come from the graft donor.

The chain has TRBV6-2 or TRBV6-3 and TRBJ1-6, with TRBD1 identical over 8 bases. CDR1 and CDR2 (germline): MNHEY, SVGEGT. V lost 7 bases to trimming and J lost 9 bases; unmatched junction nucleotides: 8. The CDR3 is 14 amino acids. The CDR3 bases are TGTGCCAGCACCCCCGGACAGGGAATTTCACCCCTCCACTTT. Its translation is CASTPGQGISPLHF.

The chain uses TRBV5-5 and TRBJ1-4; D gene uncertain. The CDR3 is 16 residues long. Per germline, CDR1 SGHKS and CDR2 YYEKEE (reference sequence). V was cut by 0 bases and J by 0 bases, with 9 bases left in between. The CDR3 protein is CASSLASRATNEKLFF. The DNA of the CDR3 is TGTGCCAGCAGCTTGGCCAGCCGTGCAACTAATGAAAAACTGTTTTTT. Based on the CDR3 plus reference TRBV5-5 and TRBJ1-4, the full variable domain is DAGVTQSPTHLIKTRGQQVTLRCSPISGHKSVSWYQQVLGQGPQFIFQYYEKEERGRGNFPDRFSARQFPNYSSELNVNALLLGDSALYLCASSLASRATNEKLFFGSGTQLSVL.

Concerning this clonotype: This may be a read error: a much more frequent sequence differs by one nucleotide. The V gene is TRBV7-9, the J gene TRBJ2-7; D is perhaps TRBD1 (5 bases). The germline CDR1 and CDR2 sequences are SEHNR and FQNEAQ (reference sequence). V shed 5 bases and J shed 6 bases, with 11 bases lying between them. The CDR3 covers 12 residues. CDR3 coding DNA: TGTGCCAGCAGCCCTGGTGGGGCCGAGCAGTACTTC. It codes for CASSPGGAEQYF.

This sequence joins TRBV20-1 and TRBJ1-5; no reliable D call. V was cut by 4 bases and J by 1 base, with 14 bases left in between. The CDR3 contains 15 residues. In germline, CDR1 is DFQATT, CDR2 SNEGSKA (reference sequence). The CDR3: CSATPGSQSNQPQHF. In DNA form, the CDR3 reads TGCAGTGCTACACCGGGGAGCCAGAGCAATCAGCCCCAGCATTTT.

In this sample, this clonotype turned up a few times. The chain carries TRBV5-5 and TRBJ2-1; maybe TRBD1 (6 bases). The CDR3 runs to 15 residues. From germline, CDR1 is SGHKS and CDR2 YYEKEE (reference sequence). Deletions cut 3 bases from V and 5 bases from J, with 15 bases between. In DNA form, the CDR3 reads TGTGCCAGCAGCTGGCAGGGGTTGAGGAACAATGAGCAGTTCTTC. Translated, it gives CASSWQGLRNNEQFF.

In this sample, this clonotype turned up a few times. The chain combines TRBV5-1 with TRBJ1-3, with D possibly TRBD1 on 5 matching bases. CDR3 size: 17 residues. Between the trimmed V and J ends, which lost 1 base and 2 bases, there was a span of 16 bases. Per the germline V gene, CDR1 is SGHRS and CDR2 is YFSETQ. The CDR3 spells CASSLFSQGATGNTIYF. DNA of the CDR3: TGCGCCAGCAGCTTGTTCTCCCAAGGGGCGACTGGAAACACCATATATTTT.

The table lists this clonotype with a few counts. The rearrangement uses TRBV6-1 and TRBJ1-1; a weak D match, TRBD1 (5 bases). This CDR3 has 15 amino acids. Germline values: CDR1 MNHNS, CDR2 SASEGT. With 7 bases removed from V and 1 base from J, the gap between germline ends came to 16 bases. CDR3 residues: CASNGQGTANTEAFF. CDR3 nucleotides: TGTGCCAGCAATGGGCAGGGCACAGCGAACACTGAAGCTTTCTTT.

This clonotype showed up just a few times. The chain links TRBV20-1 to TRBJ2-3; D remains ambiguous. V was shortened by 0 bases and J by 11 bases, with 12 bases between the two germline ends. Germline assignment: CDR1 DFQATT and CDR2 SNEGSKA (reference sequence). This CDR3 contains 12 residues. CDR3 in DNA: TGCAGTGCTAGAGATCGGACCGGCGGGCAGTATTTT. Protein: CSARDRTGGQYF.

The genes are TRBV6-1 and TRBJ2-7; possibly TRBD2 for D (6 bases). V lost 6 bases to trimming and J lost 1 base, with 16 bases between them. The CDR3 has 15 residues. CDR1 MNHNS and CDR2 SASEGT come from the germline V gene. CDR3 loop: CASSTGQRVSYEQYF. CDR3 bases: TGTGCCAGCAGCACCGGGCAGCGGGTATCCTACGAGCAGTACTTC.

The V gene is TRBV4-2, the J gene TRBJ2-1, with 10 bases matching TRBD1. V lost 4 bases to trimming and J lost 3 bases; unmatched junction nucleotides: 6. Germline V gives CDR1 LGHNA, CDR2 YNFKEQ. CDR3 length equals 16 residues. DNA for the CDR3: TGTGCCAGCAGCCCGCCGGGACAGGGGATCTACAATGAGCAGTTCTTC. Translation gives CASSPPGQGIYNEQFF.

The genes are TRBV9 and TRBJ2-7, with 10 bases that match TRBD1. From germline, CDR1 is SGDLS and CDR2 YYNGEE. The CDR3 runs 16 residues. V dropped 0 bases and J dropped 4; count of bases not matched to a gene: 7. This CDR3 is CASSVAPGQGVYEQYF. DNA for the CDR3: TGTGCCAGCAGCGTAGCTCCCGGACAGGGGGTTTACGAGCAGTACTTC.

This clonotype was observed a handful of times. The V call is TRBV27, the J call TRBJ2-5; possibly TRBD1 for D (5 bases). V shed 4 bases and J shed 0 bases, with 9 bases lying between them. Germline V gene lookup returns CDR1 MNHEY and CDR2 SMNVEV (reference sequence). The CDR3 totals 14 residues. In DNA, the CDR3 is TGTGCCAGCAGTTCCCGGACAAACCAAGAGACCCAGTACTTC. It codes for CASSSRTNQETQYF.

The table lists this clonotype with a few counts. This chain uses TRBV10-3 with TRBJ1-5; 8 positions agree with TRBD1. Germline loops: CDR1 ENHRY, CDR2 SYGVKD. J gave up 5 bases and V 7 bases, and 4 bases lay outside the gene matches. The CDR3 is 13 amino acids. The CDR3 coding sequence is TGTGCCATCACTCCGGGACAGGATCAGCCCCAGCATTTT. It encodes CAITPGQDQPQHF.

V is TRBV10-1 and J is TRBJ2-7; D not resolved. V dropped 2 bases and J dropped 1 base, with 9 bases sitting between them. Germline CDR1 reads WNHNN; CDR2 reads SYGVQD (reference sequence). There are 14 residues in the CDR3. CDR3 DNA: TGCGCCAGCAGTGAGAACCCATTGTCCTACGAGCAGTACTTC. It is translated as CASSENPLSYEQYF.

The chain uses TRBV15 and TRBJ1-2; 9 bases agree with TRBD1. CDR3 length equals 16 residues. J was trimmed by 7 bases and V by 0 bases; bases with no gene match: 9. Germline CDR1 reads LNHNV; CDR2 reads YYDKDF (reference sequence). The DNA of the CDR3 is TGTGCCACCAGCAGAGATCTTGGGACAGGGAGGCTTGGCTACACCTTC. Encoded protein: CATSRDLGTGRLGYTF.

This rearrangement joins TRBV5-1 to TRBJ2-7; possibly TRBD1 for D (6 bases). The ends were cut back, 4 bases at V and 1 base at J, with 15 bases in the middle. Germline V lookup: CDR1 SGHRS, CDR2 YFSETQ. This CDR3 region has 15 residues. The DNA of the CDR3 is TGCGCCAGCAGCGGTTTGGGGACACCTTCCTACGAGCAGTACTTC. It is translated as CASSGLGTPSYEQYF.

This sequence joins TRBV7-9 and TRBJ2-5; TRBD1 matches 8 bases. J was trimmed by 4 bases and V by 5 bases; bases with no gene match: 9. CDR3 length: 15 residues. In germline, CDR1 is SEHNR, CDR2 FQNEAQ (reference sequence). The CDR3 loop reads CASSQVTGELETQYF. The DNA for the CDR3 is TGTGCCAGCAGCCAGGTGACAGGGGAGTTAGAGACCCAGTACTTC.

This chain uses TRBV20-1 with TRBJ2-5, with 7 bases that match TRBD1. Germline V gene lookup returns CDR1 DFQATT and CDR2 SNEGSKA (reference sequence). This CDR3 is built from 14 residues. V was clipped by 5 bases and J by 2 bases; unmatched bases: 8. This chain's CDR3 is CSAPIGQEQETQYF. The CDR3 DNA reads TGCAGTGCTCCCATAGGACAGGAGCAAGAGACCCAGTACTTC.

This clonotype showed up just a few times. This chain links TRBV7-2 with TRBJ2-5; no reliable D call. Per germline, CDR1 SGHTA and CDR2 FQGNSA. This CDR3 contains 15 residues. V was trimmed by 0 bases and J by 1 base, leaving 9 bases between them. The CDR3 DNA reads as TGTGCCAGCAGCTTAGCGTTTAATCGCCAAGAGACCCAGTACTTC. This gives the protein CASSLAFNRQETQYF.

The chain employs TRBV7-7 and TRBJ2-2, with D uncertain. This CDR3 has 16 amino acids. Germline-derived CDR1 and CDR2 are SSHAT and FNYEAQ (reference sequence). V lost 5 bases to trimming and J lost 0 bases, with 13 bases between them. DNA for the CDR3: TGTGCCAGCAGCCCGGTTAAGGGCCCGAACACCGGGGAGCTGTTTTTT. Amino acids: CASSPVKGPNTGELFF.

This clonotype showed up just a few times. The chain employs TRBV20-1 and TRBJ2-5, with 7 bases identical to TRBD1. Germline CDR1 reads DFQATT; CDR2 reads SNEGSKA (reference sequence). The V segment lost 8 bases and the J segment 2 bases; nucleotides outside the gene matches: 11. This CDR3 is built from 14 residues. CDR3 in DNA: TGCAGTCAGACCCCCGGACAGGAGCAAGAGACCCAGTACTTC. As protein: CSQTPGQEQETQYF.

This clonotype has just a few counts. The chain couples TRBV6-5 to TRBJ2-2, with TRBD2 matching over 12 bases. CDR3 length: 19 residues. Germline values: CDR1 MNHEY, CDR2 SVGAGI. J gave up 0 bases and V 0 bases, and 5 bases lay outside the gene matches. In DNA, the CDR3 is TGTGCCAGCAGTTACTCGAGCCTAGCGGGGGGGCCGAACACCGGGGAGCTGTTTTTT. Residues: CASSYSSLAGGPNTGELFF.

Only a few counts were recorded for this clonotype. The rearrangement joins TRBV4-1 to TRBJ2-1; 10 nucleotides line up with TRBD1. The germline CDR1 and CDR2 sequences are MGHRA and YSYEKL. CDR3 length: 15 residues. V lost 3 bases to trimming and J lost 7 bases; unmatched junction nucleotides: 6. The CDR3 DNA reads TGCGCCAGCAGCCACATCTGGACAGGGGGAAATGAGCAGTTCTTC. It encodes CASSHIWTGGNEQFF.

Only a few counts were recorded for this clonotype. The CDR3 reads CASTRPSRDTDYNEQFF. The CDR3 region has the DNA TGTGCCAGCACCAGACCCTCCCGGGACACTGACTACAATGAGCAGTTCTTC. The chain uses TRBV6-2 or TRBV6-3 and TRBJ2-1, with D perhaps matching TRBD1 (6 bases). V was pared by 7 bases and J by 3 bases, with 22 bases between. CDR1 and CDR2 (germline): MNHEY, SVGEGT. The CDR3 has 17 amino acids.

J is TRBJ2-7 and V is TRBV12-3 or TRBV12-4, with D possibly TRBD1 on 6 matching bases. This CDR3 is 16 amino acids long. V lost 6 bases and J 3 bases, leaving 21 bases between the germline ends. The CDR3 loop is CASSPDRPQSGYEQYF. For the CDR3, the DNA is TGTGCCAGCAGCCCTGACAGGCCCCAATCCGGCTACGAGCAGTACTTC.

The chain joins TRBV6-5 to TRBJ2-5, with TRBD1 identical over 9 bases. Germline CDR1 reads MNHEY; CDR2 reads SVGAGI. J gave up 5 bases and V 2 bases, and 3 bases lay outside the gene matches. The CDR3 has 14 residues. The CDR3 sequence is CASSYHGTGETQYF. The CDR3 bases are TGTGCCAGCAGTTACCATGGGACAGGGGAGACCCAGTACTTC.

The chain couples TRBV15 to TRBJ2-5, with D possibly being TRBD1 (5 bases). The CDR3 consists of 17 residues. V was pared by 1 base and J by 2 bases, with 17 bases between. Germline CDR1 reads LNHNV; CDR2 reads YYDKDF (reference sequence). The CDR3 sequence: CATSRGYKGRVQETQYF. CDR3 nucleotide sequence: TGTGCCACCAGCAGAGGGTACAAGGGGCGAGTGCAAGAGACCCAGTACTTC.

J is TRBJ2-5 and V is TRBV7-2; 9 nucleotides agree with TRBD2. The CDR3 length is 16 residues. CDR1 is SGHTA and CDR2 is FQGNSA in the germline V gene. The V and J ends lost 1 base and 5 bases, in that order; junction bases with no gene match: 8. The CDR3 DNA follows: TGTGCCAGCAGCTTAGTAGTTAGCGGGGGATATGAGACCCAGTACTTC. The encoded protein is CASSLVVSGGYETQYF.

The CDR3 DNA follows: TGTGCCAGCAGCTTAACGAGGGGGTTACACAATGAGCAGTTCTTC. Translating it yields CASSLTRGLHNEQFF. The V and J genes are TRBV7-2 and TRBJ2-1; a possible D gene is TRBD1 (6 bases). This CDR3 spans 15 amino acids. Trimming removed 2 bases from V and 5 bases from J, with 13 bases in between. Germline lookup yields CDR1 SGHTA and CDR2 FQGNSA.

The rearrangement uses TRBV4-2 and TRBJ2-7; 8 bases align to TRBD1. V shed 2 bases, J shed 9 bases, and the junction held 9 bases outside the gene matches. The CDR3 consists of 14 residues. The germline V gene has CDR1 LGHNA and CDR2 YNFKEQ. Written as DNA, the CDR3 is TGTGCCAGCAGCCAAAACACAGGGGGAGTTGGGCAGTACTTC. This translates into CASSQNTGGVGQYF.